One and the same sample provided the 23 T cell receptor beta chains below, sequenced in a study of beta chain features in type 1 diabetes. The entirety of the isolated RNA underwent reverse transcription, so expressed TCRB transcripts were sequenced. Method: immunoSEQ multiplex PCR; TCRdb's copy keeps in-frame clones and lacks some. Among some 500,000 clones listed, approximately 10% were seen once. Sequenced sample: naive CD4+ T cells from blood. All receptors derive from a young woman in good health.

The chain recombines TRBV4-1 with TRBJ1-1, with D unclear. The CDR3 runs 14 residues. Looked up from germline, CDR1 is MGHRA and CDR2 is YSYEKL. V dropped 0 bases and J dropped 5 bases, with 10 bases sitting between them. The CDR3 sequence: CASSQDTRWTEAFF. The CDR3 DNA reads TGCGCCAGCAGCCAAGATACGAGGTGGACTGAAGCTTTCTTT.

This clone has a handful of counts. V usage is TRBV4-1 and J usage is TRBJ1-2; D gene ambiguous. The germline V gene encodes CDR1 MGHRA and CDR2 YSYEKL. The CDR3 is made up of 12 amino acids. The ends were cut back, 1 base at V and 5 bases at J, with 5 bases in the middle. Written as DNA, the CDR3 is TGCGCCAGCAGCCAAGGGGCTTATGGCTACACCTTC. Amino acids: CASSQGAYGYTF.

This chain uses TRBV9 with TRBJ2-7, with 7 bases that match TRBD1. The length of the CDR3 is 16 residues. Germline loops: CDR1 SGDLS, CDR2 YYNGEE. V trimming: 4 bases; J trimming: 2 bases; junction bases outside the gene matches: 12. The CDR3 coding sequence is TGTGCCAGCAGCCCCAGAACAGGGGTCGGAGCCTACGAGCAGTACTTC. The encoded protein is CASSPRTGVGAYEQYF. The whole variable domain, remainder taken from reference TRBV9 and TRBJ2-7, is DSGVTQTPKHLITATGQRVTLRCSPRSGDLSVYWYQQSLDQGLQFLIQYYNGEERAKGNILERFSAQQFPDLHSELNLSSLELGDSALYFCASSPRTGVGAYEQYFGPGTRLTVT.

The chain recombines TRBV29-1 with TRBJ1-2, with unresolved D. The CDR3 is 12 amino acids. CDR1 SQVTM and CDR2 ANQGSEA come from the germline V gene. Trimming left V 6 bases short and J 4 bases short, with 12 bases between. CDR3 nucleotide sequence: TGCAGCGTCCAAGAGGGCCTCTATGGCTACACCTTC. Translating it yields CSVQEGLYGYTF.

V gene TRBV7-2 combines with J gene TRBJ2-1; 9 bases map to TRBD2. The V and J ends lost 2 bases and 10 bases, in that order; junction bases with no gene match: 6. The CDR3 extends over 14 amino acids. Germline loops: CDR1 SGHTA, CDR2 FQGNSA. The CDR3 sequence: CASSLSGRLREQFF. Written as DNA, the CDR3 is TGTGCCAGCAGCTTAAGCGGGAGGTTGAGGGAGCAGTTCTTC.

This clone has only a few counts. The rearrangement links TRBV29-1 to TRBJ1-1, with 7 bases that match TRBD1. CDR1 and CDR2 from the germline V gene are SQVTM and ANQGSEA. CDR3 size: 12 residues. J was trimmed by 5 bases and V by 6 bases; bases with no gene match: 6. CDR3 in amino acids: CSVTGAVTEAFF. CDR3 sequence (DNA): TGCAGCGTAACAGGGGCGGTAACTGAAGCTTTCTTT.

CDR3 DNA: TGTGCCAGCAGCTTAGCCTACAGGAACACTGAAGCTTTCTTT. Its protein product is CASSLAYRNTEAFF. The V gene is TRBV7-9, the J gene TRBJ1-1, with D unclear. V lost 0 bases to trimming and J lost 1 base, with 6 bases between them. This CDR3 spans 14 amino acids. The germline V gene has CDR1 SEHNR and CDR2 FQNEAQ (reference sequence).

The J gene is TRBJ1-2, the V gene TRBV30; unclear D gene. The ends were cut back, 1 base at V and 6 bases at J, with 9 bases in the middle. The CDR3 is made up of 12 amino acids. Germline-derived CDR1 and CDR2 are GTSNPN and SVGIG (reference sequence). The CDR3 bases are TGTGCCTGGAGTGCCCTGTTACATGGCTACACCTTC. Encoded protein: CAWSALLHGYTF. The complete variable domain, with remaining parts taken from reference TRBV30 and TRBJ1-2, reads SQTIHQWPATLVQPVGSPLSLECTVEGTSNPNLYWYRQAAGRGLQLLFYSVGIGQISSEVPQNLSASRPQDRQFILSSKKLLLSDSGFYLCAWSALLHGYTFGSGTRLTVV.

There are a few counts of this clone. This chain links TRBV4-2 with TRBJ2-7, with TRBD1 matching 8 bases. Trimming at V came to 8 bases and at J to 5 bases, leaving 11 bases not matched to a gene. Germline assignment: CDR1 LGHNA and CDR2 YNFKEQ. This CDR3 is 14 amino acids long. The CDR3 here is CASAPRTGWHEQYF. The CDR3, as DNA: TGTGCCAGCGCCCCGCGGACAGGGTGGCACGAGCAGTACTTC.

This clone was detected only a few times. V gene TRBV5-1 combines with J gene TRBJ2-1, with 8 bases lining up with TRBD1. Germline V gene sequence: CDR1 SGHRS, CDR2 YFSETQ. The junction had 17 bases not matched to a gene; V was cut back by 4 bases and J by 5 bases. The CDR3 has 18 amino acids. This CDR3 reads CASSPRAGGAVGNNEQFF. The CDR3 DNA reads as TGCGCCAGCAGCCCTCGGGCAGGGGGCGCGGTCGGGAACAATGAGCAGTTCTTC. Looking up the rest from reference TRBV5-1 and TRBJ2-1 gives the full variable domain: KAGVTQTPRYLIKTRGQQVTLSCSPISGHRSVSWYQQTPGQGLQFLFEYFSETQRNKGNFPGRFSGRQFSNSRSEMNVSTLELGDSALYLCASSPRAGGAVGNNEQFFGPGTRLTVL.

This clone was seen only a few times. The chain has TRBV7-2 and TRBJ1-6, with D perhaps matching TRBD1 (6 bases). Germline CDR1 SGHTA, CDR2 FQGNSA. Trimming left V 6 bases short and J 10 bases short, with 13 bases between. The CDR3 sequence is 13 residues long. This CDR3 is CASSRQDRSPLHF. CDR3 DNA: TGTGCCAGCAGTAGACAGGATAGGTCACCCCTCCACTTT.

In this sample, this clone turned up a few times. The rearrangement joins TRBV7-9 to TRBJ2-7, with 7 nucleotides matching TRBD2. The germline V gene encodes CDR1 SEHNR and CDR2 FQNEAQ (reference sequence). J gave up 6 bases and V 1 base, and 9 bases lay outside the gene matches. CDR3 size: 15 residues. For the CDR3, the DNA is TGTGCCAGCAGCTTAGGCGGCGGGAGTTCCGGCGAGCAGTACTTC. This translates into CASSLGGGSSGEQYF. The entire variable domain, with the rest obtained from reference TRBV7-9 and TRBJ2-7, is as follows: DTGVSQNPRHKITKRGQNVTFRCDPISEHNRLYWYRQTLGQGPEFLTYFQNEAQLEKSRLLSDRFSAERPKGSFSTLEIQRTEQGDSAMYLCASSLGGGSSGEQYFGPGTRLTVT.

The gene calls are TRBV30 and TRBJ2-7; TRBD1 aligns across 11 bases. Germline V CDR1 and CDR2: GTSNPN, SVGIG (reference sequence). This CDR3 comprises 19 residues. V lost 5 bases and J lost 3; bases outside the gene matches: 21. The CDR3 coding sequence is TGTGCCTGGGGACAGGGGGCGCTAGGGTGGGCACCCCGGGGCTACGAGCAGTACTTC. This sequence encodes CAWGQGALGWAPRGYEQYF.

This chain joins TRBV6-5 and TRBJ2-1; a weak D match, TRBD2 (5 bases). CDR1 is MNHEY and CDR2 is SVGAGI in the germline V gene. CDR3 size: 15 residues. The V end was cut by 4 bases, the J end by 5 bases, with 15 bases between. CDR3 sequence reads: CASSFSLDLNNEQFF. In DNA form, the CDR3 reads TGTGCCAGCAGTTTCTCCTTGGACTTGAACAATGAGCAGTTCTTC.

This chain uses TRBV4-3 with TRBJ2-1; the D gene is possibly TRBD2 (5 bases). The CDR3 is 16 amino acids. Germline V gives CDR1 LGHNA, CDR2 YSLEER. V shed 0 bases and J shed 4 bases, with 13 bases lying between them. The CDR3 sequence is CASSQDRGQIYNEQFF. In DNA form, the CDR3 reads TGCGCCAGCAGCCAAGACCGGGGTCAGATATACAATGAGCAGTTCTTC.

This chain uses TRBV4-2 with TRBJ2-1, with D possibly matching TRBD2 (5 bases). The CDR3 extends over 15 amino acids. Trimming shortened V by 4 bases and J by 2 bases, and 12 bases separated the two germline ends. Germline values: CDR1 LGHNA, CDR2 YNFKEQ. The CDR3 DNA reads as TGTGCCAGCAGCCCGTCCGAGCGGCCCTACAATGAGCAGTTCTTC. The encoded protein is CASSPSERPYNEQFF.

This clone showed up just a few times. This chain uses TRBV29-1 with TRBJ1-1, with D hard to call. V was clipped by 5 bases and J by 0 bases, with 7 bases between them. The CDR3 contains 12 residues. Germline assignment: CDR1 SQVTM and CDR2 ANQGSEA. The CDR3 region has the DNA TGCAGCGTTCAGGATTTGAACACTGAAGCTTTCTTT. Protein product: CSVQDLNTEAFF.

This clone was seen only a few times. The V gene is TRBV7-2, the J gene TRBJ2-7, with TRBD2 matching 7 bases. The CDR3 sequence is 15 residues long. The ends lost 3 bases at V and 4 bases at J; junction bases unmatched: 9. Germline V gene data show CDR1 as SGHTA and CDR2 as FQGNSA. The CDR3 DNA follows: TGTGCCAGCAGCTTTACCGGGACTATGGGGTACGAGCAGTACTTC. Protein sequence: CASSFTGTMGYEQYF.

The sample holds a few counts of this clone. CDR3 nucleotide sequence: TGTGCCAGCAGCACGGGGGCCAGGGTTTCCGAGCAGTACGTC. Its translation is CASSTGARVSEQYV. This rearrangement joins TRBV28 to TRBJ2-7; D possibly uses TRBD1 or TRBD2 (6 bases each). This CDR3 has 14 amino acids. The germline CDR1 and CDR2 sequences are MDHEN and SYDVKM. V was trimmed by 6 bases and J by 6 bases, leaving 18 bases between them.

J is TRBJ1-2 and V is TRBV5-4; no clear D. The CDR3 runs 14 residues. Looked up from germline, CDR1 is SGHNT and CDR2 is YYREEE (reference sequence). The ends were cut back, 2 bases at V and 8 bases at J, with 16 bases in the middle. CDR3 DNA sequence: TGTGCCAGCAGCTTTATAGGACGATCGTACGGCTACACCTTC. This gives the protein CASSFIGRSYGYTF.

This clone was seen a few times. The CDR3 coding sequence is TGTGCCAGCAGCTTAGAAAGCGGAGTGAACACCGGGGAGCTGTTTTTT. Its translation: CASSLESGVNTGELFF. V is TRBV13 and J is TRBJ2-2, with D perhaps matching TRBD2 (5 bases). Trimming pared 1 base from V and 1 base from J, leaving 10 bases between. Germline V gene data show CDR1 as PRHDT and CDR2 as FYEKMQ (reference sequence). CDR3 length: 16 amino acids.

Only a few counts were recorded for this clone. This chain uses TRBV7-9 with TRBJ1-5, with 7 bases lining up with TRBD1. CDR3 length equals 14 residues. Germline assignment: CDR1 SEHNR and CDR2 FQNEAQ (reference sequence). Losses at the gene ends were 5 bases for V and 2 bases for J; bases not matched to a gene: 3. In nucleotides, the CDR3 is TGTGCCAGCAGCCTCCAGGGGGGCAATCAGCCCCAGCATTTT. Translating it yields CASSLQGGNQPQHF.

A few counts support this clone. The rearrangement uses TRBV18 and TRBJ2-2; no clear D. There are 11 residues in the CDR3. The germline V and J ends were trimmed by 4 bases and 4 bases, with 1 base remaining between them. Germline V lookup: CDR1 KGHSH, CDR2 LQKENI. CDR3: CASSLTGELFF. The CDR3 bases are TGTGCCAGCTCACTCACCGGGGAGCTGTTTTTT.